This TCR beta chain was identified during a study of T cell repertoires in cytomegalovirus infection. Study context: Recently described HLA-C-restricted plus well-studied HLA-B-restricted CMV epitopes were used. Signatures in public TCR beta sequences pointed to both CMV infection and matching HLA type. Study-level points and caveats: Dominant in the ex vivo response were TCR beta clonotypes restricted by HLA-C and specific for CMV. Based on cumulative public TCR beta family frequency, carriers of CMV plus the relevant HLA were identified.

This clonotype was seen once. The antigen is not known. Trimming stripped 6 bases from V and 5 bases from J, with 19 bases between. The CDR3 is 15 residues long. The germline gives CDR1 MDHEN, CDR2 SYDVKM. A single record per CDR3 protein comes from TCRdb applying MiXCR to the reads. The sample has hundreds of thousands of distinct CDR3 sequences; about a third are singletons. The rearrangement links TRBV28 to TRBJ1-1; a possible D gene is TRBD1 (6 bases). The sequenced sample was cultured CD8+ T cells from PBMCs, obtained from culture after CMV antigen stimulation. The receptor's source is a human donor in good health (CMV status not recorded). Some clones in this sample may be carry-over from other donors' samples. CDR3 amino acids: CASSPRGAMGTEAFF. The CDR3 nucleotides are TGTGCCAGCAGCCCGAGGGGGGCGATGGGGACTGAAGCTTTCTTT.